This T cell receptor (beta chain) was recovered during a study of regulatory T cells in long-lasting Graves disease. Notes on the study in general: Persistent patients shared more public clonotypes (roughly 3,000) than newly diagnosed patients (approximately 960). Persistent disease was associated with favored TRBV28 usage and with favored use of TRBJ1-2 and TRBJ2-5.

Arm-PCR with iRepertoire HTBI primers amplified the CDR3 regions for these TCR beta libraries. TCRdb processed the multiplex PCR reads anew with MiXCR; each CDR3 protein has one entry. The data contain a few hundred thousand distinct CDR3 sequences, roughly 23% of them singletons. Stated time point: persistent/refractory GD, antithyroid drugs over 5 years with positive TRAb. Extracted RNA from PBMCs served as the source of the TCR library. This clonotype has only a few counts. Its antigen remains unknown. The V gene lost 6 bases and the J gene lost 4 bases, with 12 bases spanning the gap. CDR1 and CDR2 from the germline V gene are MNHNS and SASEGT. The CDR3 runs 14 residues.

The sequenced sample was peripheral blood mononuclear cells (PBMCs), obtained when the disease was refractory, from a patient treated with antithyroid drugs. The sequence was collected from a female donor with Graves disease. The chain employs TRBV6-1 and TRBJ2-2; D call uncertain. The CDR3 reads CASSPHAFTGELFF. CDR3 sequence (DNA): TGTGCCAGCAGCCCACACGCATTCACCGGGGAGCTGTTTTTT.